This is a list of T cell receptor beta chains from one sample in a study of Ad26.COV2.S vaccination and SARS-CoV-2 variants. The table came from immunoSEQ multiplex PCR; TCRdb's copy has only in-frame clones and leaves some out. The table lists about 400,000 clones, approximately 83% of them singletons. Sequenced here: peripheral blood, sampled in a trial of Ad26.COV2.S vaccine versus placebo. These receptors were obtained from a person aged 18-60 years who received the Ad26.COV2.S COVID-19 vaccine or a placebo. CDR3s include the opening cysteine and the closing phenylalanine or tryptophan. Fields, in order: J gene, D gene, clone size, V gene, CDR3 length, CDR3 DNA, CDR3 protein. D genes are given only for firm matches. The listing skips clone size in some rows; elsewhere it reads once, few, many or a size class.

j_gene: TRBJ2-6; d_gene: NA; abundance: few; v_gene: TRBV5-6; len: 16; CDR3nt: TGTGCCAGCAGCCCAGCGGTTCTCGGTGGGGCCAACGTCCTGACTTTC; CDR3aa: CASSPAVLGGANVLTF
j_gene: TRBJ1-4; d_gene: NA; abundance: few; v_gene: TRBV19; len: 13; CDR3nt: TGTGCCACTAATAATCCCTTTAATGAAAAACTGTTTTTT; CDR3aa: CATNNPFNEKLFF
j_gene: TRBJ2-5; d_gene: NA; abundance: NA; v_gene: TRBV4-2; len: 11; CDR3nt: TGTGCCAGCCGGGGGTCAGAGACCCAGTACTTC; CDR3aa: CASRGSETQYF
j_gene: TRBJ1-5; d_gene: NA; abundance: few; v_gene: TRBV21-1; len: 15; CDR3nt: TGTGCCAGCAGACCTGAAGGGGTAGGCAATCAGCCCCAGCATTTT; CDR3aa: CASRPEGVGNQPQHF
j_gene: TRBJ2-5; d_gene: NA; abundance: once; v_gene: TRBV2; len: 12; CDR3nt: TGTGCCAGCCGCGGACTCCCGGAGACCCAGTACTTC; CDR3aa: CASRGLPETQYF
j_gene: TRBJ2-5; d_gene: TRBD1; abundance: NA; v_gene: TRBV19; len: 15; CDR3nt: TGTGCCAGTAGATATTACCGACAGGGGATGGAGACCCAGTACTTC; CDR3aa: CASRYYRQGMETQYF
j_gene: TRBJ2-5; d_gene: NA; abundance: NA; v_gene: TRBV11-2; len: 12; CDR3nt: TGTGCCAGCAGCCTCAGCAGGGAGACCCAGTACTTC; CDR3aa: CASSLSRETQYF
j_gene: TRBJ2-7; d_gene: TRBD1; abundance: NA; v_gene: TRBV9; len: 14; CDR3nt: TGTGCCAGCAGCTTCGATGGACAGGGCTACGAGCAGTACTTC; CDR3aa: CASSFDGQGYEQYF
j_gene: TRBJ2-1; d_gene: NA; abundance: NA; v_gene: TRBV5-1; len: 17; CDR3nt: TGCGCCAGCAGCTTGGCCGAAATTGCGCGGATTGACAATGAGCAGTTCTTC; CDR3aa: CASSLAEIARIDNEQFF
j_gene: TRBJ1-2; d_gene: TRBD1; abundance: NA; v_gene: TRBV27; len: 14; CDR3nt: TGTGCCAGCACCTTATCCGGGACAGGAGCTGGCTACACCTTC; CDR3aa: CASTLSGTGAGYTF
j_gene: TRBJ1-1; d_gene: TRBD1; abundance: NA; v_gene: TRBV4-1; len: 20; CDR3nt: TGCGCCAGCAGCCAAATTCTTTCCGGGACAGGGTGGGACGGGTACACTGAAGCTTTCTTT; CDR3aa: CASSQILSGTGWDGYTEAFF
j_gene: TRBJ1-2; d_gene: TRBD1; abundance: NA; v_gene: TRBV19; len: 13; CDR3nt: TGTGCCAGTACGGACAGGGGGAGGTATGGCTACACCTTC; CDR3aa: CASTDRGRYGYTF
j_gene: TRBJ2-7; d_gene: TRBD1; abundance: NA; v_gene: TRBV7-2; len: 15; CDR3nt: TGTGCCAGCAGCTTAGGGGACAGGGGAGTGAACGAGCAGTACTTC; CDR3aa: CASSLGDRGVNEQYF
j_gene: TRBJ2-7; d_gene: NA; abundance: NA; v_gene: TRBV5-5; len: 13; CDR3nt: TGTGCCAGCAGCTTGCCTTTTACCTACGAGCAGTACTTC; CDR3aa: CASSLPFTYEQYF
j_gene: TRBJ1-2; d_gene: NA; abundance: NA; v_gene: TRBV5-4; len: 13; CDR3nt: TGTGCCAGCAGCTTGAAACAGAACTATGGCTACACCTTC; CDR3aa: CASSLKQNYGYTF
j_gene: TRBJ2-3; d_gene: TRBD2; abundance: NA; v_gene: TRBV5-1; len: 18; CDR3nt: TGCGCCAGCAGTCCACACCCAATACTAGCGGGGGCCACAGATACGCAGTATTTT; CDR3aa: CASSPHPILAGATDTQYF
j_gene: TRBJ1-4; d_gene: TRBD1; abundance: NA; v_gene: TRBV7-9; len: 16; CDR3nt: TGTGCCAGCAGCCCCCCCTCAGGGGGAGGATATGAAAAACTGTTTTTT; CDR3aa: CASSPPSGGGYEKLFF
j_gene: TRBJ1-4; d_gene: NA; abundance: NA; v_gene: TRBV3-1/TRBV3-2; len: 12; CDR3nt: TGTGCCAGCAGACTCGGGGGTGAAAAACTGTTTTTT; CDR3aa: CASRLGGEKLFF
j_gene: TRBJ1-1; d_gene: NA; abundance: NA; v_gene: TRBV18; len: 14; CDR3nt: TGTGCCAGCTCACCACAGGAGGGGAGGACTGAAGCTTTCTTT; CDR3aa: CASSPQEGRTEAFF
j_gene: TRBJ2-5; d_gene: TRBD2; abundance: NA; v_gene: TRBV7-2; len: 15; CDR3nt: TGTGCCAGCAGCCGGACTAGCGGGACGGGAGAGACCCAGTACTTC; CDR3aa: CASSRTSGTGETQYF
j_gene: TRBJ1-3; d_gene: NA; abundance: NA; v_gene: TRBV9; len: 15; CDR3nt: TGTGCCAGCAGCCCCAGGAGAAGCTCTGGAAACACCATATATTTT; CDR3aa: CASSPRRSSGNTIYF
j_gene: TRBJ1-5; d_gene: NA; abundance: NA; v_gene: TRBV27; len: 16; CDR3nt: TGTGCCAGCAGTCCGATTTTTTCGATTGAGGTTCAGCCCCAGCATTTT; CDR3aa: CASSPIFSIEVQPQHF
j_gene: TRBJ1-2; d_gene: NA; abundance: NA; v_gene: TRBV7-9; len: 13; CDR3nt: TGTGCCAGCACAGACGGACCTTACTATGGCTACACCTTC; CDR3aa: CASTDGPYYGYTF
j_gene: TRBJ2-3; d_gene: TRBD2; abundance: NA; v_gene: TRBV7-2; len: 15; CDR3nt: TGTGCCAGCAGCTCCAATAGCGGGGGTCAAGATACGCAGTATTTT; CDR3aa: CASSSNSGGQDTQYF
j_gene: TRBJ1-5; d_gene: NA; abundance: few; v_gene: TRBV15; len: 16; CDR3nt: TGTGCCACCAGCAGAGTGCTGGGACCGGGCAATCAGCCCCAGCATTTT; CDR3aa: CATSRVLGPGNQPQHF
j_gene: TRBJ2-5; d_gene: NA; abundance: NA; v_gene: TRBV15; len: 13; CDR3nt: TGTGCCACCGCGTTACTGGTTCTAGAGACCCAGTACTTC; CDR3aa: CATALLVLETQYF
j_gene: TRBJ2-1; d_gene: NA; abundance: NA; v_gene: TRBV7-2; len: 17; CDR3nt: TGTGCCAGCAGCTTAGCGGCCTACCCGAGCTCCTACAATGAGCAGTTCTTC; CDR3aa: CASSLAAYPSSYNEQFF
j_gene: TRBJ1-4; d_gene: TRBD1; abundance: NA; v_gene: TRBV7-9; len: 14; CDR3nt: TGTGCCAGCAGCGGACAGGGGCAGGAGGAAAAACTGTTTTTT; CDR3aa: CASSGQGQEEKLFF
j_gene: TRBJ2-2; d_gene: TRBD1; abundance: NA; v_gene: TRBV14; len: 15; CDR3nt: TGTGCCAGCAGCCTCGCCGGGACAGCGACCGGGGAGCTGTTTTTT; CDR3aa: CASSLAGTATGELFF
j_gene: TRBJ2-3; d_gene: NA; abundance: once; v_gene: TRBV11-2; len: 13; CDR3nt: TGTGCCAGCAGCTTAGTGAACCCGGATACGCAGTATTTT; CDR3aa: CASSLVNPDTQYF
j_gene: TRBJ1-2; d_gene: NA; abundance: NA; v_gene: TRBV11-2; len: 14; CDR3nt: TGTGCCAGCAGCTCCAGGGTGCTCAGAGGGGGCTACACCTTC; CDR3aa: CASSSRVLRGGYTF
j_gene: TRBJ1-5; d_gene: NA; abundance: NA; v_gene: TRBV6-2/TRBV6-3; len: 16; CDR3nt: TGTGCCAGCAGTCCCTGGGTTTCGCGAAGCAATCAGCCCCAGCATTTT; CDR3aa: CASSPWVSRSNQPQHF
j_gene: TRBJ1-3; d_gene: NA; abundance: NA; v_gene: TRBV5-6; len: 14; CDR3nt: TGTGCCAGCAGCTTCGGGACTTGGGCGAACACCATATATTTT; CDR3aa: CASSFGTWANTIYF
j_gene: TRBJ1-4; d_gene: NA; abundance: NA; v_gene: TRBV5-8; len: 15; CDR3nt: TGTGCCAGCAGCCTCGGAACAGGGTATAATGAAAAACTGTTTTTT; CDR3aa: CASSLGTGYNEKLFF
j_gene: TRBJ1-1; d_gene: NA; abundance: NA; v_gene: TRBV21-1; len: 13; CDR3nt: TGTGCCGGCATGGTGCAGGGGAACACTGAAGCTTTCTTT; CDR3aa: CAGMVQGNTEAFF
j_gene: TRBJ2-7; d_gene: NA; abundance: few; v_gene: TRBV4-1; len: 16; CDR3nt: TGCGCCAGCAGCCAACTACCACAGGCGCTTTCCTACGAGCAGTACTTC; CDR3aa: CASSQLPQALSYEQYF
j_gene: TRBJ2-1; d_gene: NA; abundance: NA; v_gene: TRBV11-1; len: 13; CDR3nt: TGTGCCAGCAGCTTAGGTAGTGGAAATGAGCAGTTCTTC; CDR3aa: CASSLGSGNEQFF
j_gene: TRBJ1-5; d_gene: NA; abundance: once; v_gene: TRBV4-1; len: 16; CDR3nt: TGCGCCAGCAGCCAACCCATACAGGGTGGCAATCAGCCCCAGCATTTT; CDR3aa: CASSQPIQGGNQPQHF
j_gene: TRBJ2-2; d_gene: NA; abundance: NA; v_gene: TRBV7-9; len: 13; CDR3nt: TGTGCCAGCAGCTTTTCTGGGACCGGGGAGCTGTTTTTT; CDR3aa: CASSFSGTGELFF
j_gene: TRBJ2-1; d_gene: NA; abundance: NA; v_gene: TRBV4-1; len: 12; CDR3nt: TGCGCCAGCAGCACCTCCTACAATGAGCAGTTCTTC; CDR3aa: CASSTSYNEQFF
j_gene: TRBJ2-5; d_gene: NA; abundance: NA; v_gene: TRBV11-3; len: 13; CDR3nt: TGTGCCAGCAGCTTAGGGTGGGAAGAGACCCAGTACTTC; CDR3aa: CASSLGWEETQYF
j_gene: TRBJ2-7; d_gene: NA; abundance: NA; v_gene: TRBV7-9; len: 12; CDR3nt: TGTGCCAGCAGCCAAGAGATTGGGGAGCAGTACTTC; CDR3aa: CASSQEIGEQYF
j_gene: TRBJ1-1; d_gene: NA; abundance: NA; v_gene: TRBV6-6; len: 15; CDR3nt: TGTGCCAGCAGTTACTCGAAGGCGGGGAACACTGAAGCTTTCTTT; CDR3aa: CASSYSKAGNTEAFF
j_gene: TRBJ1-5; d_gene: NA; abundance: NA; v_gene: TRBV30; len: 13; CDR3nt: TGTGCCTGGAGTGTCGAAGGGAATCAGCCCCAGCATTTT; CDR3aa: CAWSVEGNQPQHF
j_gene: TRBJ1-4; d_gene: NA; abundance: NA; v_gene: TRBV3-1/TRBV3-2; len: 18; CDR3nt: TGTGCCAGCAGCCAGAGCATAGCCTCCGGCGCCGCTAATGAAAAACTGTTTTTT; CDR3aa: CASSQSIASGAANEKLFF
j_gene: TRBJ1-5; d_gene: NA; abundance: NA; v_gene: TRBV25-1; len: 15; CDR3nt: TGTGCCAGCAGTGAACTTGACAGAGACAATCAGCCCCAGCATTTT; CDR3aa: CASSELDRDNQPQHF
j_gene: TRBJ1-5; d_gene: NA; abundance: NA; v_gene: TRBV19; len: 20; CDR3nt: TGTGCCAGTAGTGGTCGGGCAGGTGACATGAGATTATCTAGTAATCAGCCCCAGCATTTT; CDR3aa: CASSGRAGDMRLSSNQPQHF
j_gene: TRBJ2-7; d_gene: TRBD1; abundance: few; v_gene: TRBV18; len: 12; CDR3nt: TGTGCCAGCTCAAGGGACAGAAGCGAGCAGTACTTC; CDR3aa: CASSRDRSEQYF
j_gene: TRBJ2-5; d_gene: NA; abundance: few; v_gene: TRBV27; len: 11; CDR3nt: TGTGCCAGCCAGGGGAGGGAGACCCAGTACTTC; CDR3aa: CASQGRETQYF
j_gene: TRBJ1-2; d_gene: NA; abundance: once; v_gene: TRBV6-2/TRBV6-3; len: 15; CDR3nt: TGTGCCAGCAGTTACGGGCCCGCGGATTTGGAAGGCTACACCTTC; CDR3aa: CASSYGPADLEGYTF
j_gene: TRBJ2-1; d_gene: NA; abundance: NA; v_gene: TRBV2; len: 15; CDR3nt: TGTGCCAGCAGTGCGGGGTCTAGCTCAGGCGTTAGAAAGTTCTTC; CDR3aa: CASSAGSSSGVRKFF
j_gene: TRBJ2-7; d_gene: NA; abundance: NA; v_gene: TRBV19; len: 14; CDR3nt: TGTGCCAGTAGTATTGCCGGGAAGAACTACGAGCAGTACTTC; CDR3aa: CASSIAGKNYEQYF
j_gene: TRBJ2-2; d_gene: TRBD2; abundance: NA; v_gene: TRBV7-3; len: 16; CDR3nt: TGTGCCAGCAGCTTAACCGGGGGGGTCAACACCGGGGAGCTGTTTTTT; CDR3aa: CASSLTGGVNTGELFF
j_gene: TRBJ1-5; d_gene: NA; abundance: many; v_gene: TRBV12-3/TRBV12-4; len: 12; CDR3nt: TGTGCCAGCAGTTTAGAAGCTCAGCCCCAGCATTTT; CDR3aa: CASSLEAQPQHF
j_gene: TRBJ1-5; d_gene: TRBD1; abundance: NA; v_gene: TRBV25-1; len: 14; CDR3nt: TGTGCCAGCAGTGCCACAGGGGGCAATCAGCCCCAGCATTTT; CDR3aa: CASSATGGNQPQHF
j_gene: TRBJ2-3; d_gene: TRBD1; abundance: NA; v_gene: TRBV5-1; len: 13; CDR3nt: TGCGCCAGCAGCGAGACAGGGTCAGATACGCAGTATTTT; CDR3aa: CASSETGSDTQYF
j_gene: TRBJ1-1; d_gene: NA; abundance: NA; v_gene: TRBV5-7; len: 15; CDR3nt: TGTGCCAGCAGCAATTACTCTCCTGGGAACACTGAAGCTTTCTTT; CDR3aa: CASSNYSPGNTEAFF
j_gene: TRBJ1-2; d_gene: TRBD1; abundance: NA; v_gene: TRBV6-5; len: 14; CDR3nt: TGTGCCAGCAGGGGGACAGGGAGAAACGATGGCTACACCTTC; CDR3aa: CASRGTGRNDGYTF
j_gene: TRBJ1-5; d_gene: NA; abundance: NA; v_gene: TRBV6-4; len: 18; CDR3nt: TGTGCCAGCAGCAAGCATACCCGGGCTCCGGGAGGCAATCAGCCCCAGCATTTT; CDR3aa: CASSKHTRAPGGNQPQHF